This section outlines one T cell receptor beta chain sequence together with its context. This clonotype showed up many times. There is no known antigen for this receptor. The input lacks base qualities; no much larger clone sits a single base away. Stable Graves' hyperthyroidism was defined as no progression to ophthalmopathy during 18 months of follow-up. Hyperthyroidism patients were newly diagnosed, had a disease duration of under 2 months, and were aged 18 to 65 years. The study excluded patients with uncontrolled infections, other autoimmune diseases, pregnancy or lactation. Clinical symptoms, serum thyroxine and TRAb, thyroid ultrasound, and orbital computed tomography formed the basis for the diagnoses. PBMCs were separated from roughly 10 ml of fresh peripheral blood using Ficoll-Paque density gradient centrifugation. Total RNA was extracted with Trizol reagent, and quality was checked on an Agilent 2100 Bioanalyzer.

This sample is drawn from a study of T cells in Graves' hyperthyroidism and ophthalmopathy (dated by TCRdb to between 2018 and 2021). Notes on the research overall: Peripheral blood was sampled at the time of initial diagnosis, prior to any treatment. TCR V-J signatures able to tell the groups apart were searched for in a discovery cohort of 100 patients, of whom 40 to 45 had Graves' ophthalmopathy and about 60 had stable Graves' hyperthyroidism. Prospective prediction of ophthalmopathy was tested in an independent validation cohort of fewer than 20 hyperthyroidism patients and some 17 patients who later progressed to ophthalmopathy. The 100 discovery patients were randomly split 7:3 into training and test sets. In addition, the study compared T-cell repertoires in thyroid tissue and in blood from six Graves' hyperthyroidism patients. After sampling, hyperthyroidism patients received methimazole starting at 30 mg daily, and ophthalmopathy patients received high-dose intravenous methylprednisolone. The paper reports TCR Vbeta CDR3 sequencing of some 140 peripheral blood samples: some 41 ophthalmopathy, over 70 hyperthyroidism and approximately 17 progressor patients.

The trim is 2 bases for V and 5 bases for J, with a gap of 7 bases between the germline ends. From the cysteine up to the phenylalanine, the CDR3 has a length of 13 residues. The read is trimmed to its CDR3 DNA, 39 bases read in frame from base 1. CDR1 and CDR2 are read off the germline V gene as SGHVS and FNYEAQ. Study-level results and caveats: In cross-validation, a model built on a 13 V-J signature told ophthalmopathy apart from stable hyperthyroidism with under 90% sensitivity and around 84% specificity, and in testing the same model reached 80%/75%. Most expanded thyroid clonotypes (frequency above 0.001) were also detected in blood, suggesting blood repertoires may reflect thyroid immune responses. No statistical method was used to fix the sample size in advance, and group allocation was not hidden from the investigators. In validation, progression to ophthalmopathy was predicted by the model with 65% to 71% sensitivity and roughly 72% specificity, a median of about 6.4 months before onset.

The TCR beta CDR3 regions were amplified from the RNA transcripts. A first-round RT-PCR of the TCR CDR3 used the HTBI primer set with the Qiagen OneStep RT-PCR kit. The libraries were constructed in a second round of multiplex PCR and then size-selected and purified. The libraries were sequenced on an Illumina HiSeq2000 using paired-end 100 bp reads. The paper's processing steps were these. SOAPnuke was used to process the raw data, removing reads that contained adapters or uncalled bases, had a mean Phred below 15, or lacked an exact match to the constant primer or identifier. COPE v1.2.5 was used to merge high-quality paired reads, and clonotypes were defined as unique nucleotide sequences. Clonotypes were aligned to IMGT TRBV, TRBD and TRBJ reference segments using MiTCR v1.1. The analysis included only V-J combinations with a frequency above 0.0001, which together covered 99.2% of the repertoires. The TCS score was defined as F50 (clonal expansion) divided by E x V (chaos), with BLOSUM62-based TCRdist calculated between CDR3 peptides within each V-J. Welch's t-statistics and random forest reduced fewer than 550 V-J features to 13, which were used in a naive Bayes classifier (R e1071). Using fastp at Q25 and MiXCR, TCRdb reprocessed the public reads and kept productive beta chains. Each CDR3 protein appears once, grouped with its most common genes and DNA. It is TCRdb's table, rather than the study itself, that gives the V and J calls and clone size. Recorded for this sample are 250,000 to 300,000 distinct CDR3 sequences; approximately 13% of them occurred a single time. Of the sample, 7.9% falls within the top ten clones.

The receptor chain draws on TRBV7-6 and TRBJ2-1; the D segment cannot be called with confidence. The sequenced material came from blood. This TCR came from a woman between 35 and 50 years old with Graves' hyperthyroidism. The nucleotide sequence reads as follows: TGTGCCAGCAGCTTATCCAAGAACAATGAGCAGTTCTTC. It specifies CASSLSKNNEQFF.